Below are 3 T cell receptor beta chains sequenced from a single sample in a study of T cell responses to AZD1222 COVID-19 vaccine. Profiled with immunoSEQ multiplex PCR; TCRdb holds only in-frame clones, not every one. The sample lists 100,000 to 150,000 clones, about nine tenths occurring once. This specimen was peripheral blood, taken on day 0 of AZD1222 vaccination. The receptors come from an adult in good health.

CDR3 nucleotides: TGCGCCAGCAGCCTCGGACAGGGATCCTACGAGCAGTACTTC. As protein: CASSLGQGSYEQYF. The J gene is TRBJ2-7, the V gene TRBV5-1, with TRBD1 matching 8 bases. The CDR3 totals 14 residues. Germline values: CDR1 SGHRS, CDR2 YFSETQ. The V and J ends lost 4 bases and 1 base, in that order; junction bases with no gene match: 4.

CDR3 in amino acids: CASSYFTQSRPLHF. The CDR3 DNA follows: TGTGCCAGCAGTTACTTCACTCAGTCCCGGCCCCTCCACTTT. This chain connects TRBV6-5 to TRBJ1-6, with unresolved D. This CDR3 has 14 amino acids. Germline V CDR1 and CDR2: MNHEY, SVGAGI. V gave up 1 base and J gave up 13 bases, with 14 bases separating them.

This chain links TRBV5-1 with TRBJ1-1; TRBD1 matches 10 bases. The CDR3 is made up of 15 amino acids. Germline V gene lookup returns CDR1 SGHRS and CDR2 YFSETQ. V lost 2 bases to trimming and J lost 2 bases; unmatched junction nucleotides: 3. The CDR3 DNA is TGCGCCAGCAGCTTACGGACAGGGGGAAACACTGAAGCTTTCTTT. This encodes CASSLRTGGNTEAFF.